This T cell receptor beta chain was profiled in a study of CD8 T cells in Susac syndrome (dated by TCRdb to between 2017 and 2020). Some background on the complete study: Among the Susac syndrome patients who were sequenced, clinically active disease was present in over 5 and clinical remission was observed in about eight. At blood withdrawal, Susac syndrome patients were either therapy-naive, taking corticosteroids (in some cases with IVIg as well), or taking IVIg alone. The study used repertoire sequencing to test whether antigen drove CD8+ T cell activation and differentiation in Susac syndrome.

Points the paper makes about the study in general: The number of individuals in the TCR sequencing and HLA analysis was recognized as being relatively small. The CD4+ T cell repertoire of patients with Susac syndrome showed no detectable clonal expansion.

On this clonotype: The antigen it recognizes is unknown. Qualities for individual bases were not recorded, and no much larger clone is one base off.

Peripheral blood CD8+ and CD4+ T cells from healthy donors, Susac syndrome patients and multiple sclerosis patients were profiled by high-throughput TCR beta sequencing. Recently defined diagnostic criteria for definite or probable disease were met by the Susac syndrome patients. Bulk CD8+ and CD4+ T cells were purified magnetically by negative isolation, whereas CD8+ TEMRA cells were enriched by FACS. Blood was collected in EDTA tubes and processed within 24 hours, with PBMCs isolated through density gradient centrifugation. PBMCs intended for TCR sequencing were frozen in liquid nitrogen and were later thawed in a 37 degrees C water bath. The sorted or isolated CD4+, CD8+ and CD8+ TEMRA cells reached a purity of at least 90%. The CDR3 contains 18 residues, cysteine and phenylalanine counted. Just CDR3 DNA is preserved here, 54 bases in frame from base 1. Cut back by 4 bases and 0 bases, the V and J ends lie 19 bases apart. CDR1 and CDR2 were assigned from the germline V gene (reference sequence) as SEHNR and FQNEAQ.

RNA was extracted using the RNeasy kit, and roughly 0.45 to 1 microgram was reverse transcribed with random hexamers. The immunoSEQ multiplex PCR assay, which covers 54 Vbeta and 13 Jbeta segments, was used to amplify TCR beta CDR3 regions. PCR amplification bias was corrected using a synthetic template baseline for primer optimization and computational correction. Per the original workflow: Reads were assigned to V, D and J genes according to IMGT and analyzed in immunoSEQ Analyzer, with only productive sequences retained. Clonality was computed as one minus Shannon entropy normalized by log2 of the number of productive unique sequences. For each patient and control, public and private clones were evaluated among the 100 most prevalent clones. Susac-specific clones were defined as absent from healthy and MS cohorts, 850 to 1,300 published viral clones and other ImmuneACCESS disease sequences. TCRdb reworked the public reads: Q25 trimming with fastp, MiXCR clone assembly, productive beta chains retained. Under each unique CDR3 protein, matching rows form one entry showing the most common genes and DNA. The V and J calls shown here were made by TCRdb, not taken from the authors' results. The sample table shows roughly 200,000 distinct CDR3 sequences, and 85% to 95% are seen once. The ten largest make up 0.099% of the sample.

The rearranged chain carries TRBV7-9 and TRBJ2-1; the D match is possibly TRBD1 or TRBD2, with 5 bases aligned in each. The receptor's source is a human donor with Susac syndrome. The specimen sequenced was CD4+ T cells from PBMCs. The CDR3 protein is CASSSSSRDGSSYNEQFF. The DNA sequence reads TGTGCCAGCAGCTCCTCAAGCAGGGATGGGAGCTCCTACAATGAGCAGTTCTTC.